This T cell receptor (beta chain) was captured in a study of T cell responses to AZD1222 COVID-19 vaccine. Produced via immunoSEQ multiplex PCR; TCRdb's table is partial and in-frame only. This sample carries some 150,000 clones, roughly 90% of them seen once, and the ten largest clones take about 5%. As regards this clone: Its antigen is as yet unknown.

The germline gives CDR1 MDHEN, CDR2 SYDVKM. The CDR3 length is 13 residues. V lost 6 bases and J 2 bases, leaving 8 bases between the germline ends. Whole-study findings and limits: In all cases, repertoires were sampled only after the peak T cell response.

The TCR originated in an adult in good health. The source material was peripheral blood, sampled on day 0 of AZD1222 vaccination. This chain uses TRBV28 with TRBJ1-5; D unresolved. Here the CDR3 reads CASRGFRNQPQHF. The CDR3 DNA sequence: TGTGCCAGCAGGGGGTTTCGCAATCAGCCCCAGCATTTT.